The 9 T cell receptor beta chains below all came from one sample that was sequenced in a study of shared clonotypes between healthy human individuals. Generated by immunoSEQ multiplex PCR, the TCRdb table keeps only in-frame clones and is missing some. This repertoire shows over a million clones, around three quarters found once; its top ten account for around 0.61%. The specimen sequenced was memory CD4+ T cells from PBMCs. Indicated subset: CD45RA-negative fraction. The receptors were sampled from a man aged 18-30 years in good health. Some clones in this sample may be carry-over from other donors' samples.

The chain carries TRBV2 and TRBJ1-5; no reliable D call. Deletions cut 5 bases from V and 6 bases from J, with 17 bases between. The CDR3 consists of 15 residues. Germline V CDR1 and CDR2: SNHLY, FYNNEI. CDR3 sequence: CASSRALPAGQPQHF. CDR3 sequence (DNA): TGTGCCAGCAGTAGGGCCCTCCCCGCAGGTCAGCCCCAGCATTTT.

The chain couples TRBV7-6 to TRBJ2-7, with TRBD1 identical over 8 bases. Germline CDR1 reads SGHVS; CDR2 reads FNYEAQ. CDR3 size: 15 residues. The V and J ends lost 5 bases and 5 bases, in that order; junction bases with no gene match: 11. The CDR3 nucleotides read TGTGCCAGCAGCCGCTACCAGGCAGGGGGCGACGAGCAGTACTTC. Its translation is CASSRYQAGGDEQYF.

The table lists this clone with a count of one. The same CDR3 is also encoded by other DNA sequences in this sample. The chain employs TRBV5-1 and TRBJ1-3; no reliable D call. V was clipped by 2 bases and J by 3 bases, with 6 bases between them. Germline assignment: CDR1 SGHRS and CDR2 YFSETQ. This CDR3 is 13 amino acids long. CDR3 in amino acids: CASSLGDGNTIYF. The CDR3 region has the DNA TGCGCCAGCAGCTTAGGCGATGGAAACACCATATATTTT.

The rearrangement links TRBV18 to TRBJ2-5; D is perhaps TRBD1 (6 bases). Germline V gives CDR1 KGHSH, CDR2 LQKENI. The ends were cut back, 1 base at V and 2 bases at J, with 11 bases in the middle. The CDR3 sequence is 15 residues long. Here the CDR3 reads CASSPLTGIQETQYF. In DNA form, the CDR3 reads TGTGCCAGCTCACCACTCACAGGGATACAAGAGACCCAGTACTTC.

The chain combines TRBV28 with TRBJ1-2; no definite D call. The CDR3 is 13 amino acids. Germline V lookup: CDR1 MDHEN, CDR2 SYDVKM. With 5 bases removed from V and 4 bases from J, the gap between germline ends came to 11 bases. The CDR3 region has the DNA TGTGCCAGCAGTCGAGGCGGTTCCTATGGCTACACCTTC. It is translated as CASSRGGSYGYTF.

The chain links TRBV19 to TRBJ2-7; D is undetermined. Trimming pared 4 bases from V and 6 bases from J, leaving 16 bases between. Germline V gives CDR1 LNHDA, CDR2 SQIVND (reference sequence). The CDR3 is 14 residues long. Here the CDR3 reads CASSTLLPQTEQYF. CDR3 sequence (DNA): TGTGCCAGTAGTACCCTACTCCCCCAGACCGAGCAGTACTTC.

The chain combines TRBV10-3 with TRBJ1-1, with D hard to call. Trimming pared 3 bases from V and 4 bases from J, leaving 12 bases between. The CDR3 contains 14 residues. Germline CDR1 reads ENHRY; CDR2 reads SYGVKD. The CDR3 sequence is CAISEGQSGTEAFF. CDR3 nucleotides: TGTGCCATCAGTGAAGGGCAATCCGGCACTGAAGCTTTCTTT.

The chain links TRBV29-1 to TRBJ1-4; 9 nucleotides match TRBD1. V lost 7 bases, J lost 2 bases, and 11 bases stayed unmatched. The CDR3 is made up of 16 amino acids. Germline loops: CDR1 SQVTM, CDR2 ANQGSEA. The CDR3 DNA reads as TGCAGCGCCGGGACAGGGAGGTCGGTGACTAATGAAAAACTGTTTTTT. It translates to CSAGTGRSVTNEKLFF.

The chain has TRBV5-1 and TRBJ2-3, with TRBD2 as a possible D gene (6 bases). This CDR3 contains 14 residues. Germline assignment: CDR1 SGHRS and CDR2 YFSETQ. V dropped 3 bases and J dropped 4 bases, with 12 bases sitting between them. The CDR3 sequence is CASSYGTSPDTQYF. CDR3 DNA: TGCGCCAGCAGCTACGGGACTTCCCCAGATACGCAGTATTTT.